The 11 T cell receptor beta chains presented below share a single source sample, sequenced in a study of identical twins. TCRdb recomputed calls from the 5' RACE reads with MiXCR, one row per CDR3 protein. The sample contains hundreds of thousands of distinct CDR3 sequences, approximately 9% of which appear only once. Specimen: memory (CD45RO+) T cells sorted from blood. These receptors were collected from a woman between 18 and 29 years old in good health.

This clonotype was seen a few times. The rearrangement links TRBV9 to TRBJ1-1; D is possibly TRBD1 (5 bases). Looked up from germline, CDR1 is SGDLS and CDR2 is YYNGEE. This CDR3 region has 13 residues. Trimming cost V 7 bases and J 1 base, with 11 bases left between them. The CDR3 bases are TGTGCCAGCCGACGACAGACGAACACTGAAGCTTTCTTT. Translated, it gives CASRRQTNTEAFF.

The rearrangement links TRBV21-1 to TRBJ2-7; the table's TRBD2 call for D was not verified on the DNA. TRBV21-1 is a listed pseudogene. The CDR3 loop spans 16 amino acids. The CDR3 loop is CASPRTSGGSSYEQYF. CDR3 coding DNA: TGTGCCAGCCCTCGGACTAGCGGGGGAAGCTCCTACGAGCAGTACTTC.

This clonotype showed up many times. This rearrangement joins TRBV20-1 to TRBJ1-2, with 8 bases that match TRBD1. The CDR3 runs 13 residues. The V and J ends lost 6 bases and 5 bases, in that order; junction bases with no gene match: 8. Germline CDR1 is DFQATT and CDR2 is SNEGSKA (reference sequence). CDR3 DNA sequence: TGCAGTGCCCCTGACAGGGGAGGATATGGCTACACCTTC. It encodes CSAPDRGGYGYTF.

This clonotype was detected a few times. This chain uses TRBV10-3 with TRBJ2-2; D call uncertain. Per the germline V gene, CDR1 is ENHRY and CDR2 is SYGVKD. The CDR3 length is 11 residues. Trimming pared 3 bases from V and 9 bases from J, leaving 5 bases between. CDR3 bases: TGTGCCATCAGTGACATTCGGGAGCTGTTTTTT. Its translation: CAISDIRELFF.

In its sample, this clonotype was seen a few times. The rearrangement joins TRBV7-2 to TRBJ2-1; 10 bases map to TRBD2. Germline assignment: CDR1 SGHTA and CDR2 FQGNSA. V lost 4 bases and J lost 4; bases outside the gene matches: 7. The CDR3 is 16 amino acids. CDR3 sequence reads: CASSSSLAGYYNEQFF. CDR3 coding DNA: TGTGCCAGCAGCTCCTCACTAGCGGGATATTACAATGAGCAGTTCTTC.

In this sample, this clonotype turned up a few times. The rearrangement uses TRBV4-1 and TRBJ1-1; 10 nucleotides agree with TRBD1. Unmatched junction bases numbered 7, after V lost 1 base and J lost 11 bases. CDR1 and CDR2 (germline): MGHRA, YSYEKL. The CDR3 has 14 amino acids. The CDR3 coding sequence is TGCGCCAGCAGCCAAGCACCGGGACAGGGGCCGGCTTTCTTT. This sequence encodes CASSQAPGQGPAFF.

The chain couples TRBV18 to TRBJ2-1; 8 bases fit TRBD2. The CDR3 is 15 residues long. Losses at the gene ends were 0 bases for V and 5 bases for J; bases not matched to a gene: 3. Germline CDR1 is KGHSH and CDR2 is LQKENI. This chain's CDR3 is CASSPPTGGHNEQFF. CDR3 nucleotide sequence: TGTGCCAGCTCACCACCTACGGGGGGGCACAATGAGCAGTTCTTC. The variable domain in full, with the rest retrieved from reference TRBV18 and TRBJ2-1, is NAGVMQNPRHLVRRRGQEARLRCSPMKGHSHVYWYRQLPEEGLKFMVYLQKENIIDESGMPKERFSAEFPKEGPSILRIQQVVRGDSAAYFCASSPPTGGHNEQFFGPGTRLTVL.

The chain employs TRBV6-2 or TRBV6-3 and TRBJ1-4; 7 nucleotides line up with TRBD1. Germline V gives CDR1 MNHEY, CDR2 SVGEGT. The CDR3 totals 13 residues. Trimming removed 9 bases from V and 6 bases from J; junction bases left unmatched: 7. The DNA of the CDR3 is TGTGCCAGTTCGCGAGGGGGCGATGAAAAACTGTTTTTT. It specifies CASSRGGDEKLFF.

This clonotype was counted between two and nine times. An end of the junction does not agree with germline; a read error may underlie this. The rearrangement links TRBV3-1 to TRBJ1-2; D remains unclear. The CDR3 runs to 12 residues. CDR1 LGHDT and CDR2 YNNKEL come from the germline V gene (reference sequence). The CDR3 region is CASSQRNEGWYF. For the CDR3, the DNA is TGTGCCAGCAGCCAACGTAATGAAGGGTGGTACTTC.

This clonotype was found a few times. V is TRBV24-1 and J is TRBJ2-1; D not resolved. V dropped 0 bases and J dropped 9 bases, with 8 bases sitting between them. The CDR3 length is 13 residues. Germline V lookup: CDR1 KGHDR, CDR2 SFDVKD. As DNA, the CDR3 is TGTGCCACCAGTGATTTGGTTGTAGGTGAGCAGTTCTTC. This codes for CATSDLVVGEQFF.

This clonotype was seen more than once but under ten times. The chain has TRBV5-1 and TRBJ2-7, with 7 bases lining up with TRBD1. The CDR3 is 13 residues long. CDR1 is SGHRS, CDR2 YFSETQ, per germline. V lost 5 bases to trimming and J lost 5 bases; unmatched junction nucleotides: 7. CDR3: CASRPDRVHEQYF. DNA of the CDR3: TGCGCCAGCAGGCCCGACAGGGTCCACGAGCAGTACTTC.